These T cell receptor beta chains were read from a single sample in a study of blood T cell repertoires in COVID-19. The assay was immunoSEQ multiplex PCR, and TCRdb's table has in-frame clones only and misses some. The data contain about 110,000 clones, about 79% of them singletons. Sequences were obtained from peripheral blood. The receptors shown here come from an elderly woman with active or convalescent COVID-19. CDR3s include the opening cysteine and the closing phenylalanine or tryptophan. Each record gives: clone size, V gene, J gene, CDR3 protein. Expanded clones are given a class, and other clones once, few, many or no size at all.

-	TRBV4-1	TRBJ1-6	CASTDSYNSPLHF
once	TRBV5-1	TRBJ1-6	CASSPTDRASSPLHF
once	TRBV5-1	TRBJ2-3	CASSAGLAGETDTQYF
-	TRBV24-1	TRBJ1-2	CATSAGTPGGYTF
-	TRBV19	TRBJ1-1	CASSIVGEDTEAFF
-	TRBV19	TRBJ2-7	CASSRRDRDPYEQYF
-	TRBV10-3	TRBJ2-7	CAISESRTGDEQYF
-	TRBV4-3	TRBJ2-7	CASSQGRGRYEQYF
-	TRBV5-4	TRBJ2-5	CASSPTGQGSLTTQYF
-	TRBV5-1	TRBJ2-1	CASSSPQELEQFF
-	TRBV4-1	TRBJ2-6	CASSQEGLAGDGANVLTF
-	TRBV28	TRBJ2-3	CASSLKSNLRDTQYF
-	TRBV7-8	TRBJ1-5	CASSNGANQPQHF
few	TRBV3-1/TRBV3-2	TRBJ2-5	CASSSTLGLAGDQETQYF
-	TRBV5-6	TRBJ1-3	CASTDIRQGHGNTIYF
-	TRBV7-2	TRBJ2-7	CASSLIGTIPYEQYF
-	TRBV5-1	TRBJ1-4	CASSLTTGDSEKLFF
once	TRBV2	TRBJ1-1	CASRNAANTEAFF
-	TRBV7-6	TRBJ1-4	CASSLVSSGVGDEKLFF
-	TRBV27	TRBJ2-5	CASSGLAGGLIETQYF
-	TRBV25-1	TRBJ2-3	CASSGPSGSPTDTQYF
-	TRBV10-3	TRBJ1-6	CAISGPTSNSPLHF
once	TRBV5-4	TRBJ1-6	CASSMVTGGISPLHF
-	TRBV7-9	TRBJ2-7	CASSLPTGGSSYEQYF
once	TRBV6-5	TRBJ2-2	CASSYSPGGELFF
-	TRBV25-1	TRBJ2-1	CATSGWSSYNEQFF
-	TRBV7-9	TRBJ2-7	CASSPKAYQDEQYF
-	TRBV7-8	TRBJ2-7	CASSLQRDYEQYF
-	TRBV5-1	TRBJ2-3	CASSLDPAPSTDTQYF
few	TRBV3-1/TRBV3-2	TRBJ2-7	CASSQVAGLVNEQYF
-	TRBV29-1	TRBJ1-5	CSVGADNQPQHF
-	TRBV11-2	TRBJ1-3	CASSLGWARGRAGNTIYF
-	TRBV19	TRBJ2-1	CASSIRGLAGGLGRNEQFF
-	TRBV18	TRBJ1-1	CASFRDRGANTEAFF
-	TRBV11-2	TRBJ2-1	CASSLRREGLGEQFF
-	TRBV2	TRBJ2-3	CASSGLAGGEDTQYF
-	TRBV2	TRBJ1-2	CASSVSGLRGYTF
once	TRBV4-1	TRBJ1-2	CASSQEWGQGSGYTF
-	TRBV4-1	TRBJ2-2	CASSQGTAGGSAGELFF
few	TRBV27	TRBJ1-2	CASSSRTDPVNGYTF
-	TRBV4-1	TRBJ1-5	CASSRVGGINQPQHF
-	TRBV18	TRBJ2-6	CASSPIRGYRSGANVLTF
-	TRBV7-3	TRBJ2-2	CASSPQGAGTGELFF
-	TRBV25-1	TRBJ2-3	CASSAAAADTQYF
-	TRBV7-3	TRBJ2-1	CASSPERLAGEQFF
-	TRBV28	TRBJ1-1	CASSSHRVDNTEAFF
-	TRBV19	TRBJ2-3	CASRLRDYSTDTQYF
-	TRBV7-9	TRBJ2-2	CATTQAGRENTGELFF
-	TRBV3-1/TRBV3-2	TRBJ2-7	CASSPPLGGSPYEQYF
-	TRBV5-4	TRBJ1-3	CASSLGVSSGNTIYF
-	TRBV15	TRBJ2-1	CATSRGRGSYNEQFF
-	TRBV5-1	TRBJ2-7	CASSLTGSYEQYF
-	TRBV25-1	TRBJ2-2	CASSTVGGTNTGELFF
-	TRBV5-1	TRBJ2-1	CASSYQPGQPSYNEQFF
-	TRBV3-1/TRBV3-2	TRBJ2-1	CASSTPFSNEQFF
-	TRBV28	TRBJ1-2	CASSLRPLPSRGYTF
-	TRBV2	TRBJ2-1	CASSGGLAGNEQFF
-	TRBV24-1	TRBJ2-7	CATSDPGTDYEQYF
few	TRBV29-1	TRBJ2-3	CSVEGGHRGLPDTQYF
-	TRBV20-1	TRBJ1-5	CSASTGGVQPQHF